These T cell receptor beta chains were read from a single sample in a study of T cell responses to AZD1222 COVID-19 vaccine. Sequencing used immunoSEQ multiplex PCR; TCRdb keeps in-frame clones, though not all of them. The data contain 85,000 to 100,000 clones, approximately 94% of them singletons. Source: peripheral blood, taken on day 0 of AZD1222 vaccination. These receptors were obtained from an adult in good health. The CDR3 runs from the conserved cysteine through the conserved F or W. D genes are given only for firm matches. Expanded clones are given a class, and other clones once, few, many or no size at all.

v_gene: TRBV2; len: 13; j_gene: TRBJ2-5; abundance: .; d_gene: .; CDR3nt: TGTGCCAGCAGTACGGGTTACCAAGAGACCCAGTACTTC; CDR3aa: CASSTGYQETQYF
v_gene: TRBV6-1; len: 15; j_gene: TRBJ1-2; abundance: few; d_gene: .; CDR3nt: TGTGCCAGCAGTGATCCGGGCAGGGGCTTATATGGCTACACCTTC; CDR3aa: CASSDPGRGLYGYTF
v_gene: TRBV7-2; len: 15; j_gene: TRBJ2-3; abundance: .; d_gene: TRBD1; CDR3nt: TGTGCCAGCAAGCCGGGACAGGGAGCCACAGATACGCAGTATTTT; CDR3aa: CASKPGQGATDTQYF
v_gene: TRBV3-1/TRBV3-2; len: 20; j_gene: TRBJ1-5; abundance: once; d_gene: .; CDR3nt: TGTGCCAGCAGCCAAGGACATTCTTCCCCGATTGGATATAGCAATCAGCCCCAGCATTTT; CDR3aa: CASSQGHSSPIGYSNQPQHF
v_gene: TRBV5-1; len: 16; j_gene: TRBJ2-2; abundance: .; d_gene: .; CDR3nt: TGCGCCAGCAGCTTGGAGGCAGGGCCGGGCACCGGGGAGCTGTTTTTT; CDR3aa: CASSLEAGPGTGELFF
v_gene: TRBV4-1; len: 17; j_gene: TRBJ1-5; abundance: .; d_gene: TRBD1; CDR3nt: TGCGCCAGCAGCCAGAGCCTCCAACAGGGGGTGGATCAGCCCCAGCATTTT; CDR3aa: CASSQSLQQGVDQPQHF
v_gene: TRBV11-3; len: 13; j_gene: TRBJ1-6; abundance: once; d_gene: .; CDR3nt: TGTGCCAGCAGCTTGGGGGGCGATTCACCCCTCCACTTT; CDR3aa: CASSLGGDSPLHF
v_gene: TRBV27; len: 13; j_gene: TRBJ1-5; abundance: .; d_gene: .; CDR3nt: TGTGCCAGCAGTGCCTCTCTGAACTCGGCCCAGCATTTT; CDR3aa: CASSASLNSAQHF
v_gene: TRBV5-6; len: 14; j_gene: TRBJ1-4; abundance: .; d_gene: TRBD1; CDR3nt: TGTGCCAGCGGGTGGGGACAGCGATGGGAAAAACTGTTTTTT; CDR3aa: CASGWGQRWEKLFF
v_gene: TRBV10-3; len: 14; j_gene: TRBJ2-7; abundance: .; d_gene: TRBD1; CDR3nt: TGTGCCACAACCGGGGACAGGGCGGTTTACGAGCAGTACTTC; CDR3aa: CATTGDRAVYEQYF
v_gene: TRBV28; len: 14; j_gene: TRBJ1-4; abundance: .; d_gene: .; CDR3nt: TGTGCCAGCAGTTTTAACGTGTATAATGAAAAACTGTTTTTT; CDR3aa: CASSFNVYNEKLFF
v_gene: TRBV11-3; len: 15; j_gene: TRBJ2-1; abundance: .; d_gene: .; CDR3nt: TGTGCCAGCAGCTTTAGTCCGGGGGGCCTACATGAGCAGTTCTTC; CDR3aa: CASSFSPGGLHEQFF
v_gene: TRBV28; len: 12; j_gene: TRBJ2-7; abundance: once; d_gene: .; CDR3nt: TGTGCCAGCAGTGGCAAGGGGTACGAGCAGTACTTC; CDR3aa: CASSGKGYEQYF
v_gene: TRBV9; len: 15; j_gene: TRBJ2-1; abundance: .; d_gene: TRBD2; CDR3nt: TGTGCCAGCAGCGTAAGCCCGGGAGGGGGAAATGAGCAGTTCTTC; CDR3aa: CASSVSPGGGNEQFF
v_gene: TRBV28; len: 13; j_gene: TRBJ2-7; abundance: .; d_gene: TRBD2; CDR3nt: TGTGCCAGTGCGAACTCGGGGGGCTACGAGCAGTACTTC; CDR3aa: CASANSGGYEQYF
v_gene: TRBV5-5; len: 14; j_gene: TRBJ2-7; abundance: .; d_gene: .; CDR3nt: TGTGCCAGCAGCGCAGGGCTTAGCCCCTACGAGCAGTACTTC; CDR3aa: CASSAGLSPYEQYF